The sequence of this T cell receptor (beta chain) was determined in a study of blood T cell repertoires in COVID-19. Here immunoSEQ multiplex PCR was the method, and the copy in TCRdb shows in-frame clones only, minus some. The sample comprises approximately 340,000 clones, approximately 93% of which are singletons, and 0.7% to 0.95% rests with the top ten. V was pared by 4 bases and J by 7 bases, with 0 bases of the junction left unmatched. Looked up from germline, CDR1 is MNHEY and CDR2 is SVGAGI. This CDR3 spans 14 amino acids. This clonotype was sampled from a woman aged 35 to 49 who had been exposed to COVID-19. The V call is TRBV6-5, the J call TRBJ1-6; 11 bases fit TRBD1. Sequenced input: PBMCs or T cells enriched from blood (not recorded which). CDR3 protein: CASSWDRGNSPLHF. The CDR3, as DNA: TGTGCCAGCAGTTGGGACAGGGGGAATTCACCCCTCCACTTT.